The subject of this entry is one T cell receptor beta chain. A read error may produce the germline difference seen at one junction end. This sample is drawn from a study of read filtering for tumor transcriptome and immune sequencing. The library was built from roughly 400 ng RNA with molecular barcoded adaptors for alpha/delta and beta/gamma chains. MiXCR was run by TCRdb on the reads, yielding one entry per CDR3 protein. This sample has around 41,000 distinct CDR3 sequences, with around 15% found just once. Germline lookup yields CDR1 DFQATT and CDR2 SNEGSKA (reference sequence). The CDR3 is 14 residues long.

This receptor was identified in a donor at least 40 years old with multiple myeloma. The source material was a population of CD138-negative cells sorted from bone marrow. V gene TRBV20-1 combines with J gene TRBJ1-3, with 9 bases matching TRBD1. The CDR3 DNA reads as TGCGGTGCTACCGACAGGGGGACTGGAAACACCATATATTTT. Its translation: CGATDRGTGNTIYF.